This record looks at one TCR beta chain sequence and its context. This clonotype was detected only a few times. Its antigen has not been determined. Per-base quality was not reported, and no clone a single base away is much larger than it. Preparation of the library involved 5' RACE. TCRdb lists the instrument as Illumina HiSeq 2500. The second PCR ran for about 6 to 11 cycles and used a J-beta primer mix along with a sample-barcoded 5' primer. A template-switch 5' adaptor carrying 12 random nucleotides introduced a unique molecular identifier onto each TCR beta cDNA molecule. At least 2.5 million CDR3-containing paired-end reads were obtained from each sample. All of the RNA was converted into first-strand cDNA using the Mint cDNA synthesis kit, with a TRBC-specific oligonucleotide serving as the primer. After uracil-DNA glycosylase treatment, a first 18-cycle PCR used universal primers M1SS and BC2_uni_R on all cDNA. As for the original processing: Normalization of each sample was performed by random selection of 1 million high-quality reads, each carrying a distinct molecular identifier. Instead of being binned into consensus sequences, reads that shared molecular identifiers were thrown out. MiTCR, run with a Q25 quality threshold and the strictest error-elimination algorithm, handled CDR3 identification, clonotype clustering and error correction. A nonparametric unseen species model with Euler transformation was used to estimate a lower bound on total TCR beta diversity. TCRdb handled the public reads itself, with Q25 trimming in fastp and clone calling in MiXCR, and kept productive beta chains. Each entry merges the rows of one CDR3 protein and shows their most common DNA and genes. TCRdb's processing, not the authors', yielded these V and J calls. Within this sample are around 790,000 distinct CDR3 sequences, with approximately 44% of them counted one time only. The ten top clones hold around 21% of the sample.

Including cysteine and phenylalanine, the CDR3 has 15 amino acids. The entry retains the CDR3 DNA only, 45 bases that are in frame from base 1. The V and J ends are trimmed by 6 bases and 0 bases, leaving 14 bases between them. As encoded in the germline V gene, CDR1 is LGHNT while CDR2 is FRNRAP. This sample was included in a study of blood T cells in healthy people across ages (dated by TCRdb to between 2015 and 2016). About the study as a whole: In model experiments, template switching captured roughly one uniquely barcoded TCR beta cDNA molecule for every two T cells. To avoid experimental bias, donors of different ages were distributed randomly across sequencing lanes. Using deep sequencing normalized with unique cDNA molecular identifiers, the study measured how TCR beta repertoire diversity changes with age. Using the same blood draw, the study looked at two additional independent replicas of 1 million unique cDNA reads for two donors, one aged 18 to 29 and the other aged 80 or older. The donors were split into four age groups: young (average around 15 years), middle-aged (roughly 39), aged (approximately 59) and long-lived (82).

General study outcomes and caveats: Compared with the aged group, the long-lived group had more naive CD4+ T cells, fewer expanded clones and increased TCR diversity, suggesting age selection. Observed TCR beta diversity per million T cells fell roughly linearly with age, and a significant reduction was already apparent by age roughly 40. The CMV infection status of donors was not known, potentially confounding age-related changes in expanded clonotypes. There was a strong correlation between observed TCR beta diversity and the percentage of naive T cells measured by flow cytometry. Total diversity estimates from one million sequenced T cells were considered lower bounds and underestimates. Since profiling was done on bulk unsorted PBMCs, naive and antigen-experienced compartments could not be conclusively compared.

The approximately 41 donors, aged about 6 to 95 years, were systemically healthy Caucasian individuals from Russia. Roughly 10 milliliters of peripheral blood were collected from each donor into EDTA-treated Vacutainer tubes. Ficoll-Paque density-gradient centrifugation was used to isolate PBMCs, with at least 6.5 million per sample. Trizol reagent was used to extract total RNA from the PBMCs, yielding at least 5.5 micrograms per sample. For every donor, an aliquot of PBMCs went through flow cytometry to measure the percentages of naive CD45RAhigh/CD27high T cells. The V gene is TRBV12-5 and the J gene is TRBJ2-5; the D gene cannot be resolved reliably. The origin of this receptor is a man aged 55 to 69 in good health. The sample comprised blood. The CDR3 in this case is CASGSSSAYQETQYF. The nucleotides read TGTGCTAGTGGCAGCTCGAGTGCCTACCAAGAGACCCAGTACTTC.